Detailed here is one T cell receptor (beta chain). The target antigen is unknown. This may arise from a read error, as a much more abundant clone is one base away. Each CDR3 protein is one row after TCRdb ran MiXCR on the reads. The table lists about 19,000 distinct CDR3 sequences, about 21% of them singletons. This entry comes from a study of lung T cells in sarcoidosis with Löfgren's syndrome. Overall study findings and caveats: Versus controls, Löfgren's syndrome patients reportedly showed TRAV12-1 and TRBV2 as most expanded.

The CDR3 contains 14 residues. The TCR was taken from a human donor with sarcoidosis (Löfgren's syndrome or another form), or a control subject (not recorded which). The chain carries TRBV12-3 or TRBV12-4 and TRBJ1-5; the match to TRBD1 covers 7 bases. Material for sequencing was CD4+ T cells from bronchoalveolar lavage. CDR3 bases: TGTGTCAGCAGTCAGGGGGGTTATAGTCAGCCCCAGCATTTT. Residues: CVSSQGGYSQPQHF.